This T cell receptor beta chain was observed in a study of TIL therapy for anti-PD-1-resistant metastatic lung cancer. Across the study: Tumors had a median PD-L1 proportion score of about 6.6%.

Sequencing used immunoSEQ v3. Only in-frame clones appear in the TCRdb table, and some are missing; sequencing was by immunoSEQ multiplex PCR. The sample contains some 60,000 clones, around 68% of which appear only once. The time point denotes: pre-treatment sample, taken before nivolumab and TIL therapy. The CDR3 spans 14 residues. Trimming pared 2 bases from V and 7 bases from J, leaving 11 bases between. Germline V gene lookup returns CDR1 MNHEY and CDR2 SVGAGI. This chain connects TRBV6-5 to TRBJ1-4; D gene uncertain. The TCR sequence derives from a person between 30 and 80 years old with non-small cell lung cancer. The material sequenced was blood, taken at baseline. The CDR3 region has the DNA TGTGCCAGCAGTTACGGCTGGTCCCTTGAAAAACTGTTTTTT. Translated: CASSYGWSLEKLFF.